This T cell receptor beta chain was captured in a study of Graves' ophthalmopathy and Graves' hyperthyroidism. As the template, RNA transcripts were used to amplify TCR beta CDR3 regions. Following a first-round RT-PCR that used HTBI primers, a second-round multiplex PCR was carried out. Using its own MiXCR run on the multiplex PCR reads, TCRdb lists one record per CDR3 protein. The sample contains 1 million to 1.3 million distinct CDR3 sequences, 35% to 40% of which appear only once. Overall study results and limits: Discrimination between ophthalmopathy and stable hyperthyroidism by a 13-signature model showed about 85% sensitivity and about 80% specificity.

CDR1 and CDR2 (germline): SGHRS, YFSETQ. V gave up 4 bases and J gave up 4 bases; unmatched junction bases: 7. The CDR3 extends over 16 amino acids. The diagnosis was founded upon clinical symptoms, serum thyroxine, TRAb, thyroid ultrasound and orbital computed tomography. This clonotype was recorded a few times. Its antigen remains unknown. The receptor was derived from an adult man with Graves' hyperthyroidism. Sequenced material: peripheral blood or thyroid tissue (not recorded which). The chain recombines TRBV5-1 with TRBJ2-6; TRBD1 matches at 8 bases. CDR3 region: CASSVAGGTGANVLTF. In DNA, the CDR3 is TGCGCCAGCAGCGTAGCAGGGGGCACGGGGGCCAACGTCCTGACTTTC. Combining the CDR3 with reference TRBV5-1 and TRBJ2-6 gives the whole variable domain KAGVTQTPRYLIKTRGQQVTLSCSPISGHRSVSWYQQTPGQGLQFLFEYFSETQRNKGNFPGRFSGRQFSNSRSEMNVSTLELGDSALYLCASSVAGGTGANVLTFGAGSRLTVL.